These 7 T cell receptor beta chains share one sample of origin, sequenced in a study of blood T cell repertoires in COVID-19. Sequenced by immunoSEQ multiplex PCR; TCRdb stores in-frame clones only, minus some. The data contain roughly 40,000 clones, roughly 92% of them seen just once; the ten biggest clones take up 9.2%. Sequencing was performed on peripheral blood. The receptors come from a man aged 50-60 years with active COVID-19.

This rearrangement joins TRBV19 to TRBJ2-6; 11 bases match TRBD2. The CDR3 spans 16 residues. J gave up 1 base and V 7 bases, and 3 bases lay outside the gene matches. From germline, CDR1 is LNHDA and CDR2 SQIVND (reference sequence). The CDR3 DNA reads as TGTGCCAGTAAGGTAGCGGGAGGGTCTGGGGCCAACGTCCTGACTTTC. It encodes CASKVAGGSGANVLTF.

The J gene is TRBJ2-3, the V gene TRBV2; TRBD2 matches at 8 bases. Germline V gives CDR1 SNHLY, CDR2 FYNNEI. J was trimmed by 4 bases and V by 4 bases; bases with no gene match: 4. There are 14 residues in the CDR3. The CDR3 nucleotides are TGTGCCAGCAGTGTTCGGGAGGGTGCAGATACGCAGTATTTT. Its translation is CASSVREGADTQYF.

The sample holds one count of this clone. V usage is TRBV19 and J usage is TRBJ2-2, with D maybe TRBD2 (6 bases). Trimming stripped 1 base from V and 0 bases from J, with 9 bases between. The CDR3 covers 16 residues. Germline loops: CDR1 LNHDA, CDR2 SQIVND (reference sequence). CDR3 in DNA: TGTGCCAGTAGTATAGGTTCGGGGGCGAACACCGGGGAGCTGTTTTTT. It specifies CASSIGSGANTGELFF.

This clone was seen a handful of times. The chain uses TRBV9 and TRBJ2-7, with D perhaps TRBD2 (5 bases). CDR3 length equals 15 residues. V lost 1 base and J 2 bases, leaving 13 bases between the germline ends. CDR1 and CDR2 (germline): SGDLS, YYNGEE. In DNA form, the CDR3 reads TGTGCCAGCAGCGTAAACCCGAGCGGAGCCTACGAGCAGTACTTC. Amino acids: CASSVNPSGAYEQYF. The entire variable domain, with the rest obtained from reference TRBV9 and TRBJ2-7, is as follows: DSGVTQTPKHLITATGQRVTLRCSPRSGDLSVYWYQQSLDQGLQFLIQYYNGEERAKGNILERFSAQQFPDLHSELNLSSLELGDSALYFCASSVNPSGAYEQYFGPGTRLTVT.

The chain combines TRBV7-8 with TRBJ2-7, with 8 bases matching TRBD2. Looked up from germline, CDR1 is SGHVS and CDR2 is FQNEAQ. CDR3 length equals 15 residues. The J segment lost 1 base and the V segment lost 3 bases, leaving 5 bases of the junction unmatched. CDR3 bases: TGTGCCAGCAGCTTGGGGCTAGCGGGTTCCTACGAGCAGTACTTC. This gives the protein CASSLGLAGSYEQYF.

The gene calls are TRBV5-1 and TRBJ2-2, with TRBD1 matching over 7 bases. The CDR3 is made up of 14 amino acids. V lost 5 bases and J lost 0; bases outside the gene matches: 1. Germline CDR1 and CDR2: SGHRS and YFSETQ. CDR3 region: CASRGQTNTGELFF. DNA for the CDR3: TGCGCCAGCAGGGGACAGACGAACACCGGGGAGCTGTTTTTT.

The chain recombines TRBV30 with TRBJ1-2; no clear D. This CDR3 spans 12 amino acids. Trimming shortened V by 3 bases and J by 3 bases, and 8 bases separated the two germline ends. Germline V CDR1 and CDR2: GTSNPN, SVGIG (reference sequence). The CDR3 sequence: CAWSRGDYGYTF. The CDR3 coding sequence is TGTGCCTGGAGCCGGGGAGACTATGGCTACACCTTC. The entire variable domain, with the rest obtained from reference TRBV30 and TRBJ1-2, is as follows: SQTIHQWPATLVQPVGSPLSLECTVEGTSNPNLYWYRQAAGRGLQLLFYSVGIGQISSEVPQNLSASRPQDRQFILSSKKLLLSDSGFYLCAWSRGDYGYTFGSGTRLTVV.